This T cell receptor beta chain derives from a study of T cell repertoires in ileal Crohn's disease. Per the germline V gene, CDR1 is GTSNPN and CDR2 is SVGIG (reference sequence). CDR3 length: 16 residues. Trimming stripped 2 bases from V and 0 bases from J, with 14 bases between. Time point noted: neoterminal ileum biopsy at postoperative endoscopy, about 6 months after surgery. Clones were sequenced by immunoSEQ multiplex PCR, and TCRdb holds only the in-frame ones, with some missing. The sample lists about 62,000 clones; roughly 91% were seen once. General study findings and limits: Compared with non-smokers, active smokers at surgery showed more clonal expansions. The median delay to postoperative endoscopy was less than eight months.

Regarding this clone: The antigen remains undetermined.

This TCR derives from an adult with Crohn's disease. Sequencing was carried out using ileal tissue. The genes are TRBV30 and TRBJ1-3; tentative D call: TRBD1 (5 bases). This CDR3 reads CAWSSWGSSSGNTIYF. The CDR3 coding sequence is TGTGCCTGGAGTTCCTGGGGCTCGAGCTCTGGAAACACCATATATTTT.